This T cell receptor (beta chain) was recorded in a study of T-cell reconstitution after alpha-beta-depleted transplantation in children. Unique molecular identifiers were incorporated into the prepared TCRbeta library. TCRdb analysed the PCR reads with MiXCR anew, one entry per CDR3 protein. The table has hundreds of thousands of distinct CDR3 sequences, around 13% seen once. Many counts were recorded for this clonotype. The germline V gene encodes CDR1 SEHNR and CDR2 FQNEAQ (reference sequence). The CDR3 loop spans 17 amino acids. V gave up 5 bases and J gave up 4 bases; unmatched junction bases: 6.

This specimen was PBMCs, taken before TCRalphabeta/CD19-depleted stem cell transplant. The rearrangement uses TRBV7-9 and TRBJ2-3; 16 positions agree with TRBD2. This TCR came from a girl aged 2 to 10 with congenital amegakaryocytic thrombocytopenia, due to receive a stem cell transplant. The CDR3 reads CASSPFGTSGRADTQYF. Written as DNA, the CDR3 is TGTGCCAGCAGCCCTTTCGGGACTAGCGGGAGGGCAGATACGCAGTATTTT. The full variable domain, with the rest looked up from reference TRBV7-9 and TRBJ2-3, is DTGVSQNPRHKITKRGQNVTFRCDPISEHNRLYWYRQTLGQGPEFLTYFQNEAQLEKSRLLSDRFSAERPKGSFSTLEIQRTEQGDSAMYLCASSPFGTSGRADTQYFGPGTRLTVL.